This paragraph reports one T cell receptor (beta chain). Its antigen remains unidentified. These data come from a study of identifying expanded T cells in peripheral blood. The study's findings and limits: Differentially abundant clones: around 1.2 between replicates, 15 to 17 at around 14 days, 19 to 20 at four. Clone count variance between roughly 2-week samples rose with total template count.

The CDR3 runs to 14 residues. CDR1 is MNHNY and CDR2 is SVGAGI in the germline V gene (reference sequence). Trimming cost V 6 bases and J 5 bases, with 13 bases left between them. Healthy donors had no documented immune events, such as infections, while sampled. Method: immunoSEQ multiplex PCR; TCRdb's copy keeps in-frame clones and lacks some. The table lists some 120,000 clones, roughly 82% of them singletons. The chain combines TRBV6-6 with TRBJ1-4; TRBD1 is a possible D gene (6 bases). Sequencing was performed on blood. This clonotype originated in a person aged 18 to 70 in good health. The CDR3 region has the DNA TGTGCCAGCAGCCGGAGTACAGGGAATGAAAAACTGTTTTTT. This translates into CASSRSTGNEKLFF.